This T cell receptor beta chain stems from a study of glioma-infiltrating T cells. General study results and limits: Non-neoplastic patients had below-expected tissue-blood divergence, while all gliomas exceeded expectation. Very few CDR3 sequences were shared between tissue and blood.

This clonotype turned up a few times. As yet, its antigen is unknown. CDR1 and CDR2 (germline): MDHEN, SYDVKM. The V gene end was trimmed by 4 bases and the J gene end by 1 base; junction bases not matched to a gene: 11. CDR3 length: 19 residues. TCR alpha and beta CDR3 regions were amplified from RNA using iRepertoire nested multiplex PCR. For one-step reverse transcription and amplification, about 85-400 ng of tissue mRNA or PBMC total RNA was used. Each CDR3 protein gets one entry after TCRdb re-called the multiplex PCR reads with MiXCR. The sample carries around 100,000 distinct CDR3 sequences, 29% recorded once.

This sequence joins TRBV28 and TRBJ2-6, with TRBD1 matching 9 bases. Material for sequencing was glioma tissue, nonneoplastic brain tissue, or PBMCs (not recorded which). This TCR derives from a human donor with low-grade glioma or glioblastoma, undergoing nonglioma brain surgery, or in good health (not recorded which). The CDR3 nucleotides are TGTGCCAGCAGTTCTCATCCCGGGACAGGGACGTCTGGGGCCAACGTCCTGACTTTC. Protein: CASSSHPGTGTSGANVLTF. The full variable domain, with the rest looked up from reference TRBV28 and TRBJ2-6, is DVKVTQSSRYLVKRTGEKVFLECVQDMDHENMFWYRQDPGLGLRLIYFSYDVKMKEKGDIPEGYSVSREKKERFSLILESASTNQTSMYLCASSSHPGTGTSGANVLTFGAGSRLTVL.